The 18 T cell receptor beta chains below were found in one sample sequenced in a study of OX40 agonist ivuxolimab in advanced cancers. The library relied on the immunoSEQ multiplex PCR assay. TCRdb holds this immuneACCESS table with in-frame rearrangements only. Some clones are missing; in checked studies, unresolved V genes explain under half, and the rest has no known cause. Within this sample are 90,000 to 100,000 clones, with less than 90% of them counted one time only. The leading ten clones occupy around 0.8% of the sample. The input for sequencing was CD4+ or CD8+ T cells sorted from blood, taken in a trial of the OX40 agonist ivuxolimab. The receptors here all came from an adult with an advanced solid tumor such as melanoma, head and neck, liver or kidney cancer.

This chain uses TRBV6-5 with TRBJ1-2; D not resolved. V lost 0 bases to trimming and J lost 8 bases, with 16 bases between them. CDR1 MNHEY and CDR2 SVGAGI come from the germline V gene. CDR3 size: 15 residues. The CDR3: CASSYSIGPTGGYTF. CDR3 sequence (DNA): TGTGCCAGCAGTTACTCCATAGGTCCCACGGGGGGCTACACCTTC.

The V and J genes are TRBV7-9 and TRBJ2-5; maybe TRBD2 (6 bases). The germline V and J ends were trimmed by 4 bases and 7 bases, with 16 bases remaining between them. This CDR3 is built from 14 residues. The germline CDR1 and CDR2 sequences are SEHNR and FQNEAQ (reference sequence). The DNA for the CDR3 is TGTGCCAGCAGCTCAACCGGGACCGGGGGGACCCAGTACTTC. Amino acids: CASSSTGTGGTQYF.

The chain uses TRBV7-6 and TRBJ2-2; D may be TRBD2 (5 bases). V lost 0 bases and J lost 7, with 12 bases in between. Germline V gives CDR1 SGHVS, CDR2 FNYEAQ. The CDR3 runs 15 residues. This chain's CDR3 is CASSLALVEVGELFF. The CDR3 region has the DNA TGTGCCAGCAGCTTAGCACTAGTGGAGGTCGGGGAGCTGTTTTTT.

The chain uses TRBV21-1 and TRBJ2-7; the table calls TRBD2, which could not be checked here. TRBV21-1 is listed as a pseudogene. This CDR3 has 16 residues. CDR3 amino acids: CASSKESGTSGYEQYV. As DNA, the CDR3 is TGTGCCAGCAGCAAAGAATCGGGGACTAGCGGATACGAGCAGTACGTC.

V usage is TRBV19 and J usage is TRBJ2-1, with TRBD2 identical over 13 bases. The CDR3 runs to 15 residues. Germline V CDR1 and CDR2: LNHDA, SQIVND (reference sequence). J lost 9 bases, V lost 6 bases, and 8 bases had no gene match. Written as DNA, the CDR3 is TGTGCCAGTAGGAATAGGGGACTAGCGGGAATTGAGCAGTTCTTC. This sequence encodes CASRNRGLAGIEQFF.

The V and J genes are TRBV29-1 and TRBJ1-1; 9 bases are a match to TRBD1. Per germline, CDR1 SQVTM and CDR2 ANQGSEA. This CDR3 has 13 residues. V shed 2 bases and J 4 bases; nucleotides not matched to a gene: 2. The CDR3 here is CSVELDRGTEAFF. For the CDR3, the DNA is TGCAGCGTTGAACTGGACAGGGGCACTGAAGCTTTCTTT. Filled out from reference TRBV29-1 and TRBJ1-1, the complete variable domain reads SAVISQKPSRDICQRGTSLTIQCQVDSQVTMMFWYRQQPGQSLTLIATANQGSEATYESGFVIDKFPISRPNLTFSTLTVSNMSPEDSSIYLCSVELDRGTEAFFGQGTRLTVV.

This clone was seen more than once but under ten times. This chain uses TRBV2 with TRBJ2-7; no reliable D call. The length of the CDR3 is 12 residues. Germline values: CDR1 SNHLY, CDR2 FYNNEI. The ends were cut back, 6 bases at V and 7 bases at J, with 13 bases in the middle. The CDR3 region is CASRSNLGEQYF. The CDR3 DNA is TGTGCCAGCAGGTCAAATCTAGGAGAGCAGTACTTC. Using reference TRBV2 and TRBJ2-7 for the parts outside the CDR3, the full variable domain is EPEVTQTPSHQVTQMGQEVILRCVPISNHLYFYWYRQILGQKVEFLVSFYNNEISEKSEIFDDQFSVERPDGSNFTLKIRSTKLEDSAMYFCASRSNLGEQYFGPGTRLTVT.

The chain links TRBV4-2 to TRBJ2-7; 12 bases are a match to TRBD1. The CDR3 has 15 amino acids. Germline CDR1 reads LGHNA; CDR2 reads YNFKEQ. Trimming cost V 1 base and J 5 bases; bases outside gene matches: 3. CDR3 nucleotide sequence: TGTGCCAGCAGCCAAGCGGGACAGGGGGCCCACGAGCAGTACTTC. It specifies CASSQAGQGAHEQYF.

This clone was seen once. The rearrangement uses TRBV11-2 and TRBJ2-1; the D is unclear. Germline CDR1 is SGHAT and CDR2 is FQNNGV. The CDR3 is 17 residues long. The germline V and J ends were trimmed by 4 bases and 0 bases, with 16 bases remaining between them. CDR3 amino acids: CASSSRLLSRSYNEQFF. In DNA form, the CDR3 reads TGTGCCAGCAGCTCCCGACTGCTGTCCCGCTCCTACAATGAGCAGTTCTTC.

The V gene is TRBV27, the J gene TRBJ2-2; 10 bases agree with TRBD1. This CDR3 is 16 amino acids long. V shed 2 bases, J shed 3 bases, and the junction held 3 bases outside the gene matches. Germline values: CDR1 MNHEY, CDR2 SMNVEV (reference sequence). The CDR3 loop is CASSLRGQGYTGELFF. DNA of the CDR3: TGTGCCAGCAGTTTAAGGGGACAGGGGTACACCGGGGAGCTGTTTTTT.

This rearrangement joins TRBV6-5 to TRBJ1-3; no definite D call. The CDR3 is 13 amino acids. Germline lookup yields CDR1 MNHEY and CDR2 SVGAGI. V lost 4 bases and J lost 5, with 9 bases in between. The CDR3 DNA reads as TGTGCCAGCAGTTCTGGCGCGAGAAACACCATATATTTT. As protein: CASSSGARNTIYF.

This chain joins TRBV11-1 and TRBJ2-1; the D gene is possibly TRBD1 (5 bases). The CDR3 is 14 amino acids. Trimming shortened V by 2 bases and J by 6 bases, and 11 bases separated the two germline ends. Germline values: CDR1 SGHAT, CDR2 FQDESV (reference sequence). The DNA for the CDR3 is TGTGCCAGCAGCTTACAGGGTCCCCCCAATGAGCAGTTCTTC. It encodes CASSLQGPPNEQFF.

The chain carries TRBV2 and TRBJ1-3; D unresolved. CDR3 size: 13 residues. Germline lookup yields CDR1 SNHLY and CDR2 FYNNEI. With 1 base removed from V and 5 bases from J, the gap between germline ends came to 6 bases. CDR3 nucleotide sequence: TGTGCCAGCAGTGAAGGGAAACGAAACACCATATATTTT. It is translated as CASSEGKRNTIYF.

The chain is built from TRBV29-1 and TRBJ1-2; TRBD1 matches at 11 bases. Germline CDR1 SQVTM, CDR2 ANQGSEA. After removal of 6 bases from V and 4 bases from J, the junction contained 1 base not matched to a gene. This CDR3 comprises 12 residues. The CDR3: CSVGTGGYGYTF. CDR3 bases: TGCAGCGTCGGGACAGGGGGCTATGGCTACACCTTC. The full variable domain, in which reference TRBV29-1 and TRBJ1-2 provide the parts outside the CDR3, is SAVISQKPSRDICQRGTSLTIQCQVDSQVTMMFWYRQQPGQSLTLIATANQGSEATYESGFVIDKFPISRPNLTFSTLTVSNMSPEDSSIYLCSVGTGGYGYTFGSGTRLTVV.

This clone was recorded only once. The chain couples TRBV29-1 to TRBJ1-2; no reliable D call. Trimming pared 8 bases from V and 0 bases from J, leaving 13 bases between. The V gene's germline CDR1 is SQVTM and CDR2 ANQGSEA. There are 13 residues in the CDR3. The CDR3 protein is CSLQDGPNYGYTF. The CDR3 region has the DNA TGCAGCCTGCAAGACGGGCCTAACTATGGCTACACCTTC.

This chain uses TRBV7-9 with TRBJ2-6; D perhaps matches TRBD2 (6 bases). Trimming removed 5 bases from V and 4 bases from J, with 15 bases in between. Germline V gene data show CDR1 as SEHNR and CDR2 as FQNEAQ (reference sequence). The CDR3 spans 16 residues. CDR3 region: CASSPGLPSGANVLTF. CDR3 nucleotide sequence: TGTGCCAGCAGCCCGGGACTGCCCTCCGGGGCCAACGTCCTGACTTTC.

This rearrangement joins TRBV6-5 to TRBJ1-1; D not certain. The CDR3 sequence is 15 residues long. Trimming pared 2 bases from V and 3 bases from J, leaving 13 bases between. Germline lookup yields CDR1 MNHEY and CDR2 SVGAGI. Written as DNA, the CDR3 is TGTGCCAGCAGTTACAAAGGCGGGTCCCACACTGAAGCTTTCTTT. It yields the protein CASSYKGGSHTEAFF.

The genes are TRBV5-1 and TRBJ2-6; no definite D call. In germline, CDR1 is SGHRS, CDR2 YFSETQ. The CDR3 has 16 residues. The V gene lost 0 bases and the J gene lost 1 base, with 8 bases spanning the gap. The CDR3 here is CASSLAPRSGANVLTF. CDR3 coding DNA: TGCGCCAGCAGCTTGGCTCCGCGATCTGGGGCCAACGTCCTGACTTTC.